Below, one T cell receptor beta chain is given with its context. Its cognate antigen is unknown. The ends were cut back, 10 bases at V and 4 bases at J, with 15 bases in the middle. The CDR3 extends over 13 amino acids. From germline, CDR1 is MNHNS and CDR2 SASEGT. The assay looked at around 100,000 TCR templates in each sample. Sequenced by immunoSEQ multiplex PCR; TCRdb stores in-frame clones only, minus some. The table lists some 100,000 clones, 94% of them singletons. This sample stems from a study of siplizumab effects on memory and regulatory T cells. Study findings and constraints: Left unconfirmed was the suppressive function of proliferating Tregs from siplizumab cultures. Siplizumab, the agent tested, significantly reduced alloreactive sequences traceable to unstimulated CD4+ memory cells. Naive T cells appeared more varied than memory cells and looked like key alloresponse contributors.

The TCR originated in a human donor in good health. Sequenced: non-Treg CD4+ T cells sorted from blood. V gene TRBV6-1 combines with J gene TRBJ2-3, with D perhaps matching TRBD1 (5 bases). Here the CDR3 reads CATPRGTPDTQYF. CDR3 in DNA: TGTGCCACCCCTAGGGGTACCCCAGATACGCAGTATTTT.